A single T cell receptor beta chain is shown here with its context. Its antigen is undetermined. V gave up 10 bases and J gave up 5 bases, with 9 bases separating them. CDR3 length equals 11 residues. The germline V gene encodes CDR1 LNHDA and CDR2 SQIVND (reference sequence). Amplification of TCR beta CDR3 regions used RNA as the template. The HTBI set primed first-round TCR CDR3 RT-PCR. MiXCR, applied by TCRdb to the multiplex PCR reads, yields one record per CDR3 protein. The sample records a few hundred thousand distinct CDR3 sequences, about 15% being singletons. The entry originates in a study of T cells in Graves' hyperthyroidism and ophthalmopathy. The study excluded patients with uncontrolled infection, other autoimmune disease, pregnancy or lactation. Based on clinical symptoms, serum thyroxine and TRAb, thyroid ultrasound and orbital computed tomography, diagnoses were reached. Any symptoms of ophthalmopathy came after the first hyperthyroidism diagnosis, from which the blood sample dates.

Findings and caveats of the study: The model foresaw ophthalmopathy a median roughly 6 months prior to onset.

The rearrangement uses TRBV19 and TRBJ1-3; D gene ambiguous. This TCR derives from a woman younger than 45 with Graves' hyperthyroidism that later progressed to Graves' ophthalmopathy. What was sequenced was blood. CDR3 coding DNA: TGTGCCACCCAGGCTAGAAACACCATATATTTT. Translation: CATQARNTIYF.